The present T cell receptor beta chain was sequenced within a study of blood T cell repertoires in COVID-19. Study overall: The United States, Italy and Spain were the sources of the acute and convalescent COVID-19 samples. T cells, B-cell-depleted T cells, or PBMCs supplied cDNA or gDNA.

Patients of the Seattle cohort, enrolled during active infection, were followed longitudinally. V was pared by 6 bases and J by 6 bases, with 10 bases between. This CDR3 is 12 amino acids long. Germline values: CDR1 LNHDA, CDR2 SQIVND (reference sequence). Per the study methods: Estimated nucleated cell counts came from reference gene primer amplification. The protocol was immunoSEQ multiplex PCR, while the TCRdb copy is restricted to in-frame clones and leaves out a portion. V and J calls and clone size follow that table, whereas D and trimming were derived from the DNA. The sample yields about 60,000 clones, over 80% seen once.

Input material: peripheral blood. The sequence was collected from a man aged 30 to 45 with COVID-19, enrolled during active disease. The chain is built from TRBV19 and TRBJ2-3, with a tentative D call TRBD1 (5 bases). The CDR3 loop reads CASSPDIDTQYF. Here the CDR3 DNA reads TGTGCCAGTAGCCCGGACATCGATACGCAGTATTTT.